One sample yielded the 26 T cell receptor beta chains listed below, sequenced in a study of tumor and adjacent non-tumor tissue in lung cancer. A modified ARM-PCR protocol with three rounds of nested PCR amplified TCRbeta. TCRdb passed the multiplex PCR reads through MiXCR, listing each CDR3 protein once. This sample has around 82,000 distinct CDR3 sequences; about four fifths occur once, and the top ten carry about half. No cell sorting was done before RNA was extracted from the tissue. Distant lung tissue was collected more than 3 cm away from the tumor edge. Sequences were obtained from distant non-tumor lung tissue. The receptor source for this set is a man aged 55 to 70 with non-small cell lung cancer.

The chain carries TRBV19 and TRBJ2-3; no clear D gene. Trimming removed 6 bases from V and 4 bases from J, with 11 bases in between. The CDR3 covers 13 residues. Looked up from germline, CDR1 is LNHDA and CDR2 is SQIVND (reference sequence). Here the CDR3 reads CASSLPGADTQYF. The CDR3 nucleotides are TGTGCCAGTAGCCTTCCGGGCGCAGATACGCAGTATTTT.

Concerning this clonotype itself: One end of the junction varies from germline; a read error may be responsible. The CDR3 sequence: CASSYPLTSRSSYNEQFF. CDR3 nucleotides: TGTGCCAGCAGTTACCCCCTCACTAGCAGGAGCTCCTACAATGAGCAGTTCTTT. The chain is built from TRBV6-6 and TRBJ2-1; D is possibly TRBD2 (6 bases). This CDR3 comprises 18 residues. The germline V gene encodes CDR1 MNHNY and CDR2 SVGAGI (reference sequence).

The rearrangement uses TRBV4-2 and TRBJ2-1; no clear D gene. The V end was cut by 10 bases, the J end by 3 bases, with 19 bases between. The CDR3 has 15 amino acids. Germline V CDR1 and CDR2: LGHNA, YNFKEQ. The CDR3 region is CANSQRDLLYNEQFF. CDR3 in DNA: TGTGCCAACAGTCAAAGGGATTTACTCTACAATGAGCAGTTCTTC.

This clonotype is medium-sized (0.01 to 0.1%) by share. This sequence joins TRBV12-3 or TRBV12-4 and TRBJ2-5, with a possible D match to TRBD1 (7 bases). The CDR3 contains 16 residues. V was pared by 1 base and J by 1 base, with 13 bases between. CDR3 in amino acids: CASSLGQGGFQETQYF. The DNA of the CDR3 is TGTGCCAGCAGTTTAGGGCAGGGGGGTTTCCAAGAGACCCAGTACTTC.

A remark on this clonotype: A much larger clone lies one base from this, so it may be a read error. J is TRBJ1-2 and V is TRBV29-1; 9 bases agree with TRBD1. CDR1 is SQVTM, CDR2 ANQGSEA, per germline. CDR3 length: 14 amino acids. V dropped 5 bases and J dropped 4; count of bases not matched to a gene: 8. Here the CDR3 DNA reads TGCAGCGTTTCACAGGGGGCCCACGCCTATGGCTACACCTTC. This translates into CSVSQGAHAYGYTF.

Regarding this clonotype: Germline is not matched at one junction end, which may reflect a read error. The chain employs TRBV29-1 and TRBJ1-1, with D tentatively TRBD1 (6 bases). From germline, CDR1 is SQVTM and CDR2 ANQGSEA. This CDR3 has 12 amino acids. The CDR3 loop reads CSVQGGETEVFF. The DNA for the CDR3 is TGCAGCGTCCAAGGGGGGGAAACTGAAGTTTTCTTT.

The rearrangement joins TRBV6-1 to TRBJ1-6; 7 nucleotides agree with TRBD1. With V trimmed by 10 bases and J by 7 bases, 16 bases remained unmatched. Germline V gives CDR1 MNHNS, CDR2 SASEGT. The CDR3 totals 16 residues. The CDR3 DNA follows: TGTGCCAACAGCGAAGCCCCAGGGGGGACCAATTCACCCCTCCACTTT. It yields the protein CANSEAPGGTNSPLHF.

About this clonotype itself: One end of the junction fails to match germline, which may point to a read error. The V and J genes are TRBV11-1 and TRBJ1-2; D possibly corresponds to TRBD1 (5 bases). CDR1 is SGHAT and CDR2 is FQDESV in the germline V gene (reference sequence). The CDR3 runs to 12 residues. CDR3 sequence reads: CASRAPEWGYTF. CDR3 nucleotide sequence: TGTGCCAGCAGAGCCCCGGAATGGGGCTACACATTC.

Comment on this clonotype: Its ends do not fully match the called genes, so a read error is possible. This chain uses TRBV11-2 with TRBJ2-1, with 9 bases that match TRBD1. This CDR3 spans 16 amino acids. Per germline, CDR1 SGHAT and CDR2 FQNNGV. CDR3 loop: CVSSAGDRVDRNEQFF. DNA for the CDR3: TGTGTCAGCAGCGCCGGGGACAGGGTTGATCGCAATGAGCAGTTCTTC.

The rearrangement links TRBV21-1 to TRBJ2-1. TRBV21-1 is recorded as a pseudogene. The CDR3 has 16 amino acids. CDR3 residues: CASRKVDFLSYNERFF. DNA of the CDR3: TGTGCCAGCAGGAAAGTGGATTTCCTCTCCTACAATGAGCGGTTCTTC.

With respect to this clonotype: Just one base apart from a much larger clone, this may be a read error. The CDR3 ends on some other residue instead of the conserved phenylalanine or tryptophan, so this is likely a read error. The rearrangement uses TRBV5-1 and TRBJ2-2, with 10 positions matching TRBD1. Germline V gene lookup returns CDR1 SGHRS and CDR2 YFSETQ. The J segment lost 7 bases and the V segment lost 6 bases, leaving 6 bases of the junction unmatched. The CDR3 extends over 14 amino acids. The CDR3 here is CASIGQGEGGELFL. For the CDR3, the DNA is TGCGCCAGCATCGGACAGGGGGAAGGCGGGGAGCTGTTTCTT.

With regard to this clonotype: One end of the junction varies from germline; a read error may be responsible. The chain couples TRBV20-1 to TRBJ2-3, with D unresolved. Germline CDR1 and CDR2: DFQATT and SNEGSKA (reference sequence). The length of the CDR3 is 14 residues. DNA for the CDR3: TGCAGTACTTCAAGAATTGCCGACATAGATATGCAGTATTTT. This sequence encodes CSTSRIADIDMQYF.

The chain joins TRBV6-5 to TRBJ1-5; 8 bases are a match to TRBD1. This CDR3 contains 15 residues. Per the germline V gene, CDR1 is MNHEY and CDR2 is SVGAGI. The CDR3 region is CVNSYSGQGSQPQHF. CDR3 nucleotides: TGTGTCAATAGTTACAGTGGACAGGGTAGTCAACCCCAGCATTTT.

This clonotype was found a few times. At one boundary the junction diverges from the germline segment, which might be a read error. This rearrangement joins TRBV6-5 to TRBJ2-6; D possibly matches TRBD1 or TRBD2 (5 bases each). Germline loops: CDR1 MNHEY, CDR2 SVGAGI. The CDR3 has 17 amino acids. CDR3 DNA sequence: TGTGCCTGCAGTTTAGCCGGGGCCAGCTCTGGGGCCAACGTACTGACTTTC. Its translation: CACSLAGASSGANVLTF.

As to this clonotype: Relative to the germline gene, one junction end is altered; a read error may explain this. The chain is built from TRBV11-2 and TRBJ2-7; D is uncertain. Germline lookup yields CDR1 SGHAT and CDR2 FQNNGV. This CDR3 has 14 residues. The CDR3 is CVSSLDGSPYEQYF. CDR3 nucleotide sequence: TGTGTCAGCAGCTTAGATGGAAGTCCCTACGAGCAGTACTTC.

About this clonotype: One junction end disagrees with the germline gene, perhaps due to a read error. The chain links TRBV12-5 to TRBJ2-7; D gene unclear. CDR3 size: 15 residues. CDR1 is LGHNT, CDR2 FRNRAP, per germline. This CDR3 is CASSLDHTVSCEQYF. The CDR3 DNA reads as TGTGCTAGTAGTTTGGACCACACGGTGAGCTGCGAGCAGTATTTC.

This clonotype was recorded at least ten times. The chain is built from TRBV6-1 and TRBJ1-1; D is unresolved. Germline V gene lookup returns CDR1 MNHNS and CDR2 SASEGT. This CDR3 has 14 amino acids. V was trimmed by 5 bases and J by 3 bases, leaving 13 bases between them. CDR3 sequence reads: CASSQSRRDTEAFF. DNA of the CDR3: TGTGCCAGCAGTCAATCCCGGAGGGACACTGAAGCTTTCTTT.

As for this clonotype: A junction boundary mismatches the germline segment, possibly from a read error. The V gene is TRBV4-3, the J gene TRBJ2-2; D is possibly TRBD1 (6 bases). This CDR3 is built from 14 residues. Germline V lookup: CDR1 LGHNA, CDR2 YSLEER. This CDR3 is CTSQAGAGTGELFF. DNA for the CDR3: TGCACCAGTCAGGCAGGGGCGGGCACCGGGGAGCTGTTTTTT.

About this clonotype itself: A read error may produce the germline difference seen at one junction end. The genes are TRBV20-1 and TRBJ2-1; 8 positions agree with TRBD2. Germline CDR1 and CDR2: DFQATT and SNEGSKA (reference sequence). This CDR3 has 15 residues. The CDR3 region has the DNA TGCAGAGCTACAACTGCGCGGGGGGTCTACAATGGGCAGTTCTTC. Its translation: CRATTARGVYNGQFF.

Concerning this clonotype itself: As the CDR3 is not closed by the conserved phenylalanine or tryptophan, this likely results from a read error. This rearrangement joins TRBV6-5 to TRBJ2-7; tentatively, D is TRBD2 (5 bases). The CDR3 sequence is 13 residues long. Per the germline V gene, CDR1 is MNHEY and CDR2 is SVGAGI. CDR3 nucleotides: TGTACCAGCAGTAACGGGAAAGTTTACGAGCAGTACTTA. Residues: CTSSNGKVYEQYL.

In regard to this clonotype: The CDR3 does not close with the conserved phenylalanine or tryptophan, likely indicating a read error. No DNA is shown, since the ends of the CDR3 on it are uncertain; the CDR3 is the one TCRdb lists. The rearrangement joins TRBV4-3 to TRBJ1-4; TRBD1 is the table's D call and was not checked against the DNA. CDR1 and CDR2 from the germline V gene are LGHNA and YSLEER. The CDR3 spans 18 amino acids, including both terminal residues. The CDR3 is CASSQDFTGGATKEKLLY.

This chain links TRBV7-9 with TRBJ1-2; D unresolved. Germline loops: CDR1 SEHNR, CDR2 FQNEAQ (reference sequence). V was shortened by 1 base and J by 4 bases, with 10 bases between the two germline ends. The CDR3 runs 14 residues. The CDR3 DNA is TGTGCCAGCAGCTTAGTTGGGTGGGGCTATGGCTACACCTTC. It specifies CASSLVGWGYGYTF.

With regard to this clonotype: A much larger clone differs by one base, so this may be a read error. The rearrangement links TRBV5-4 to TRBJ2-5; TRBD1 is a possible D gene (6 bases). CDR1 is SGHNT and CDR2 is YYREEE in the germline V gene (reference sequence). The CDR3 runs 15 residues. The V gene lost 1 base and the J gene lost 2 bases, with 12 bases spanning the gap. Here the CDR3 reads CASSLRLGAQETQYF. The DNA of the CDR3 is TGTGCCAGCAGCTTGAGGCTGGGGGCACAAGAGACCCAGTACTTC.

This clonotype was found many times. The chain combines TRBV4-2 with TRBJ2-3; D not certain. The V and J ends lost 5 bases and 0 bases respectively, with 15 bases between them. The CDR3 contains 16 residues. Looked up from germline, CDR1 is LGHNA and CDR2 is YNFKEQ. Here the CDR3 reads CASSKKGSISTDTQYF. The CDR3 DNA follows: TGTGCCAGCAGCAAAAAGGGTTCCATTAGCACAGATACGCAGTATTTT.

This clonotype occurred once. V gene TRBV11-3 combines with J gene TRBJ2-3; 8 bases fit TRBD1. The ends lost 8 bases at V and 7 bases at J; junction bases unmatched: 5. Germline V gene data show CDR1 as SGHNT and CDR2 as YENEEA. The CDR3 has 12 amino acids. The CDR3 region has the DNA TGTGCCAGCTTTCAGGGGGCATATACGCAGTATTTT. This encodes CASFQGAYTQYF.

This clonotype was seen more than once but under ten times. This chain connects TRBV5-1 to TRBJ2-1; the D gene is possibly TRBD2 (6 bases). The CDR3 spans 15 residues. Germline V gene lookup returns CDR1 SGHRS and CDR2 YFSETQ. V lost 0 bases to trimming and J lost 5 bases, with 12 bases between them. CDR3 DNA sequence: TGCGCCAGCAGCTTGGTTGGGAGGACCGACAATGAGCAGTTCTTC. Protein product: CASSLVGRTDNEQFF.